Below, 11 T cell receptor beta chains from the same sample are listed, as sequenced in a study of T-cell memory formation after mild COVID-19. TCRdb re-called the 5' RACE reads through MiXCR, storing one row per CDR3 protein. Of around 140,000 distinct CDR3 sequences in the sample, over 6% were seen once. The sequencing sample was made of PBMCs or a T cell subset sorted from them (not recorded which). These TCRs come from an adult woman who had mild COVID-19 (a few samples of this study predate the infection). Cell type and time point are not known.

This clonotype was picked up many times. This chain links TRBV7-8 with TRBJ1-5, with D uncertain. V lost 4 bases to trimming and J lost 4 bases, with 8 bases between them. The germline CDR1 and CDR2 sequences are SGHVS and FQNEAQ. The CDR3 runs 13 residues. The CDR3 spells CASSSSPNQPQHF. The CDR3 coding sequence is TGTGCCAGCAGCTCCAGCCCTAATCAGCCCCAGCATTTT.

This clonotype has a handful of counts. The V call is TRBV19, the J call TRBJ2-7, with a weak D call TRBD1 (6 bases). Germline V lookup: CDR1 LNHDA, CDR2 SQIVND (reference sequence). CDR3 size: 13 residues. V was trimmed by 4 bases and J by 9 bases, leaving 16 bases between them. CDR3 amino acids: CASSRQAQSAQYF. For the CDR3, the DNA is TGTGCCAGTAGTAGACAGGCTCAATCGGCGCAGTACTTC.

The DNA for the CDR3 is TGCGCCAGCAGCTTGTTTTCCTCCGGGGGGCAGGATGGCTACACCTTC. Its translation: CASSLFSSGGQDGYTF. The chain links TRBV5-1 to TRBJ1-2; D is possibly TRBD1 (6 bases). The CDR3 sequence is 16 residues long. Germline V gives CDR1 SGHRS, CDR2 YFSETQ. The V end was cut by 1 base, the J end by 6 bases, with 19 bases between.

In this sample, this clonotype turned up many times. Here the CDR3 reads CASSHPQGRSYEQYF. The CDR3 bases are TGTGCCAGCAGCCACCCCCAGGGTAGGTCCTACGAGCAGTACTTC. The chain is built from TRBV3-1 and TRBJ2-7; TRBD1 might be the D (5 bases). The length of the CDR3 is 15 residues. In germline, CDR1 is LGHDT, CDR2 YNNKEL (reference sequence). V was trimmed by 3 bases and J by 1 base, leaving 13 bases between them.

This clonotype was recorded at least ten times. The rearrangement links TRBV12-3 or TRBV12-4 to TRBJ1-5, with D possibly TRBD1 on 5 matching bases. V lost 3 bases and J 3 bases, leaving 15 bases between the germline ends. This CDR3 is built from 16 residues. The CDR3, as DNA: TGTGCCAGCAGTTTGAATTCAGGGACCCTCAATCAGCCCCAGCATTTT. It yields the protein CASSLNSGTLNQPQHF.

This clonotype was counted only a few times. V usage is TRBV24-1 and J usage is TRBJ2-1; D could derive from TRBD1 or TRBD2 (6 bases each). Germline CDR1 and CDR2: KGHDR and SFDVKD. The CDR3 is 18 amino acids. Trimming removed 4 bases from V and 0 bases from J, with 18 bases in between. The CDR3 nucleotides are TGTGCCACCAGTGACTCTGACGGGGGCTCAGGCTCCTACAATGAGCAGTTCTTC. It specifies CATSDSDGGSGSYNEQFF.

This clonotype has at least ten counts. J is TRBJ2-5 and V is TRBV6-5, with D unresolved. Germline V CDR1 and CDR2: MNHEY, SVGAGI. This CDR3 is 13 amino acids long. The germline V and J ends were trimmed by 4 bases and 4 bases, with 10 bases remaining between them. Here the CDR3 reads CASSWGSGETQYF. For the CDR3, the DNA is TGTGCCAGCAGTTGGGGAAGTGGAGAGACCCAGTACTTC.

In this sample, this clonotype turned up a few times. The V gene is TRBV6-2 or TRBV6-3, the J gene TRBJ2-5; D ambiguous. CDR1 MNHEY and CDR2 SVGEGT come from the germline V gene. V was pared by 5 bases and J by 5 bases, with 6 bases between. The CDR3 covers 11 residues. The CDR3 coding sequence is TGTGCCAGCAGTCACACGGAGACCCAGTACTTC. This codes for CASSHTETQYF.

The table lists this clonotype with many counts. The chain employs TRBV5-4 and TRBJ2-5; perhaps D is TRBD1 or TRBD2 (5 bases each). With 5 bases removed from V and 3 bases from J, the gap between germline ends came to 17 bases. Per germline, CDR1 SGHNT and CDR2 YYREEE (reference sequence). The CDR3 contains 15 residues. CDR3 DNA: TGTGCCAGCAGGAAAGGCCGGGACGAAAAAGAGACCCAGTACTTC. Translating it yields CASRKGRDEKETQYF.

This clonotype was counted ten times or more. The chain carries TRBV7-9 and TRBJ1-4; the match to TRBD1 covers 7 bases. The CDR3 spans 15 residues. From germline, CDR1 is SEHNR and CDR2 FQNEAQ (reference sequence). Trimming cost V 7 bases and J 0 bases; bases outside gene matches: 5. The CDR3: CASTEGAATNEKLFF. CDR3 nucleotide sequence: TGTGCCAGCACCGAGGGGGCCGCAACTAATGAAAAACTGTTTTTT.

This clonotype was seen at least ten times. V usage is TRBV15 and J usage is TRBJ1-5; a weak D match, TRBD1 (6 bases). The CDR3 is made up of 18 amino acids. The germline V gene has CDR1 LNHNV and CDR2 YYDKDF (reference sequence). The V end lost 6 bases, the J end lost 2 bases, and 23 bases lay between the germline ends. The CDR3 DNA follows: TGTGCCACCAGGAGGGGGGAGGCGAGGTATGGTGGCAATCAGCCCCAGCATTTT. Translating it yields CATRRGEARYGGNQPQHF.